What follows are 25 T cell receptor beta chains derived from one specimen sequenced in a study of vaccination and CD4 T cells after COVID-19. Cultured CD4+ T cell DNA was sequenced using the Oncomine TCR Beta short-read assay. A single record per CDR3 protein comes from TCRdb applying MiXCR to the PCR reads. The repertoire holds fewer than 20,000 distinct CDR3 sequences, roughly 50% seen once, with 8% to 9.5% in the top ten. This sample's treatment: approximately 10-day PBMC culture with coronavirus spike peptide pools or control peptides (ViraFEST assay). What these receptors recognize is not known. The sample comprised CD4+ T cells from blood, cultured in vitro. Receptor source: a human donor who had recovered from COVID-19.

Regarding this clonotype: One end of the junction varies from germline; a read error may be responsible. The DNA of the CDR3 is TGTGCCAGCAGTAACTCCTGGACAGGGGGCTATGGCTACACCTTC. Translating gives CASSNSWTGGYGYTF. This chain connects TRBV6-5 to TRBJ1-2; 10 bases align to TRBD1. Germline assignment: CDR1 MNHEY and CDR2 SVGAGI. The CDR3 covers 15 residues.

The count of this clonotype is one. V is TRBV2 and J is TRBJ1-5, with 11 nucleotides matching TRBD1. This CDR3 is built from 15 residues. J was trimmed by 5 bases and V by 5 bases; bases with no gene match: 5. CDR1 is SNHLY and CDR2 is FYNNEI in the germline V gene. The CDR3 nucleotides read TGTGCCAGCAGTAGGACAGGGGGCGATGATCAGCCCCAGCATTTT. Amino acid sequence: CASSRTGGDDQPQHF.

The chain links TRBV19 to TRBJ1-6; 8 nucleotides line up with TRBD1. Per germline, CDR1 LNHDA and CDR2 SQIVND (reference sequence). V was clipped by 3 bases and J by 9 bases; unmatched bases: 1. This CDR3 is 13 amino acids long. The CDR3 DNA reads TGTGCCAGTAGTATGACAGGGGCTTCACCCCTCCACTTT. Its translation is CASSMTGASPLHF.

V usage is TRBV6-1 and J usage is TRBJ1-1; 7 positions match TRBD1. The junction had 2 bases not matched to a gene; V was cut back by 6 bases and J by 4 bases. The germline gives CDR1 MNHNS, CDR2 SASEGT. This CDR3 has 12 residues. The CDR3 DNA is TGTGCCAGCAGGCCAGGGGGCACTGAAGCTTTCTTT. Residues: CASRPGGTEAFF.

This clonotype occurred a few times. The rearrangement uses TRBV30 and TRBJ2-5; D remains ambiguous. CDR1 GTSNPN and CDR2 SVGIG come from the germline V gene (reference sequence). The CDR3 sequence is 11 residues long. Trimming removed 3 bases from V and 7 bases from J, with 9 bases in between. The CDR3 spells CAWSALVTQYF. CDR3 DNA: TGTGCCTGGAGCGCCTTGGTGACCCAGTACTTC.

This chain links TRBV11-2 with TRBJ2-7; no clear D gene. The germline CDR1 and CDR2 sequences are SGHAT and FQNNGV. Trimming cost V 5 bases and J 4 bases, with 18 bases left between them. The CDR3 is made up of 15 amino acids. The CDR3 loop is CASSPLSLRYYEQYF. Written as DNA, the CDR3 is TGTGCCAGCAGCCCACTCTCCCTGAGGTATTACGAGCAGTACTTC.

This clonotype was picked up a small number of times. This chain joins TRBV7-9 and TRBJ2-5, with 8 bases lining up with TRBD2. Germline V gene sequence: CDR1 SEHNR, CDR2 FQNEAQ (reference sequence). The CDR3 has 14 amino acids. V lost 5 bases, J lost 7 bases, and 9 bases stayed unmatched. DNA of the CDR3: TGTGCCAGCAGCCTCACAGCGGGAGTGGTGACCCAGTACTTC. Residues: CASSLTAGVVTQYF.

This clonotype has more than one count but fewer than ten. V is TRBV5-4 and J is TRBJ1-2, with TRBD1 matching 7 bases. The CDR3 runs to 14 residues. Trimming took 4 bases from V and 4 from J; bases not matched to a gene: 7. Germline CDR1 is SGHNT and CDR2 is YYREEE (reference sequence). In DNA, the CDR3 is TGTGCCAGCAGCCCCCGACAGGGACCCTATGGCTACACCTTC. Encoded protein: CASSPRQGPYGYTF. Complete variable domain (other parts from reference TRBV5-4 and TRBJ1-2): ETGVTQSPTHLIKTRGQQVTLRCSSQSGHNTVSWYQQALGQGPQFIFQYYREEENGRGNFPPRFSGLQFPNYSSELNVNALELDDSALYLCASSPRQGPYGYTFGSGTRLTVV.

CDR3 nucleotides: TGTGCCAGCACCCGAAACCCCAGGGGCCCCGGCATGAACACTGAAGCTTTCTTT. Translating gives CASTRNPRGPGMNTEAFF. This chain uses TRBV6-2 or TRBV6-3 with TRBJ1-1, with TRBD1 as a possible D gene (6 bases). Trimming cost V 7 bases and J 0 bases, with 24 bases left between them. CDR1 is MNHEY and CDR2 is SVGEGT in the germline V gene. CDR3 length: 18 residues.

This clonotype was seen more than once but under ten times. V gene TRBV30 combines with J gene TRBJ1-2; weak D call: TRBD1 (6 bases). The CDR3 runs 11 residues. With 1 base removed from V and 7 bases from J, the gap between germline ends came to 7 bases. Germline-derived CDR1 and CDR2 are GTSNPN and SVGIG (reference sequence). The CDR3 coding sequence is TGTGCCTGGAGTGACAGGGTTGGCTACACCTTC. The encoded protein is CAWSDRVGYTF.

V usage is TRBV19 and J usage is TRBJ2-4; 7 bases agree with TRBD1. CDR1 and CDR2 from the germline V gene are LNHDA and SQIVND (reference sequence). The trim removed 6 bases at V and 8 bases at J, leaving 10 bases unmatched. The length of the CDR3 is 14 residues. The CDR3 here is CASSPGQLEDIQYF. For the CDR3, the DNA is TGTGCCAGTAGCCCGGGACAGCTAGAGGACATTCAGTACTTC.

The chain recombines TRBV6-5 with TRBJ1-1; the match to TRBD1 covers 9 bases. Trimming removed 2 bases from V and 9 bases from J; junction bases left unmatched: 4. The CDR3 totals 13 residues. CDR1 MNHEY and CDR2 SVGAGI come from the germline V gene. The CDR3 nucleotides are TGTGCCAGCAGTTACCCCGGGACAGGGCAAGCTTTCTTT. Translating gives CASSYPGTGQAFF.

CDR3 region: CASSDLQNSNQPQHF. CDR3 in DNA: TGTGCCAGCAGTGACTTGCAAAATAGCAATCAGCCCCAGCATTTT. V and J are TRBV2 and TRBJ1-5; D is uncertain. CDR1 is SNHLY and CDR2 is FYNNEI in the germline V gene. Trimming left V 3 bases short and J 0 bases short, with 9 bases between. This CDR3 is 15 amino acids long.

This clonotype was seen more than once but under ten times. V usage is TRBV24-1 and J usage is TRBJ2-2; weak D call: TRBD2 (5 bases). Germline V gene lookup returns CDR1 KGHDR and CDR2 SFDVKD. Trimming took off 2 bases at V and 1 base at J, with 10 bases between the two ends. The CDR3 totals 16 residues. The CDR3 sequence: CATSDSRGQNTGELFF. CDR3 nucleotide sequence: TGTGCCACCAGTGATTCCCGAGGGCAGAACACCGGGGAGCTGTTTTTT.

This clonotype was detected only a few times. The chain uses TRBV27 and TRBJ1-1, with 7 bases identical to TRBD1. V trimming: 4 bases; J trimming: 1 base; junction bases outside the gene matches: 3. Germline V CDR1 and CDR2: MNHEY, SMNVEV (reference sequence). The CDR3 covers 14 residues. For the CDR3, the DNA is TGTGCCAGCAGTTCAGACAGGGCGAACACTGAAGCTTTCTTT. Its protein product is CASSSDRANTEAFF.

This rearrangement joins TRBV6-1 to TRBJ1-4; 7 bases agree with TRBD1. The CDR3 is made up of 15 amino acids. The germline CDR1 and CDR2 sequences are MNHNS and SASEGT. J gave up 5 bases and V 0 bases, and 3 bases lay outside the gene matches. The CDR3 loop reads CASSEAGRGNEKLFF. The CDR3 coding sequence is TGTGCCAGCAGTGAAGCTGGCAGGGGGAATGAAAAACTGTTTTTT.

The chain employs TRBV19 and TRBJ2-7; 7 bases map to TRBD2. Per the germline V gene, CDR1 is LNHDA and CDR2 is SQIVND (reference sequence). The V gene end was trimmed by 4 bases and the J gene end by 2 bases; junction bases not matched to a gene: 11. This CDR3 region has 16 residues. The CDR3 loop reads CASSKSPAGATYEQYF. CDR3 DNA: TGTGCCAGTAGTAAATCCCCGGCGGGAGCGACCTACGAGCAGTACTTC.

The chain carries TRBV20-1 and TRBJ1-2; unclear D gene. This CDR3 region has 13 residues. With 0 bases removed from V and 2 bases from J, the gap between germline ends came to 7 bases. Germline V CDR1 and CDR2: DFQATT, SNEGSKA (reference sequence). CDR3 DNA: TGCAGTGCTAGAGATTGGAGGAACTATGGCTACACCTTC. Protein: CSARDWRNYGYTF.

This clonotype was seen more than once but under ten times. The rearrangement joins TRBV7-2 to TRBJ1-5; TRBD1 matches at 7 bases. The CDR3 contains 15 residues. V was pared by 3 bases and J by 0 bases, with 2 bases of the junction left unmatched. Germline-derived CDR1 and CDR2 are SGHTA and FQGNSA. CDR3 region: CASSFTGDSNQPQHF. The CDR3 bases are TGTGCCAGCAGCTTTACAGGGGATAGCAATCAGCCCCAGCATTTT.

This clonotype occurred a few times. The V and J genes are TRBV20-1 and TRBJ2-7; 9 positions agree with TRBD2. Germline values: CDR1 DFQATT, CDR2 SNEGSKA (reference sequence). This CDR3 has 14 amino acids. The CDR3 protein is CSSLPGGRVYEQYF. The CDR3 nucleotides are TGCAGCTCCCTACCGGGCGGGAGGGTCTACGAGCAGTACTTC.

This clonotype is labeled large. The chain recombines TRBV19 with TRBJ1-1; D possibly corresponds to TRBD1 (6 bases). Germline assignment: CDR1 LNHDA and CDR2 SQIVND (reference sequence). The V and J ends lost 0 bases and 5 bases respectively, with 7 bases between them. The CDR3 has 13 amino acids. CDR3 sequence (DNA): TGTGCCAGTAGTATAGATCAGGGGACTGAAGCTTTCTTT. Its translation is CASSIDQGTEAFF.

CDR3 amino acids: CASSPSAGAEAFF. Here the CDR3 DNA reads TGTGCCAGCAGCCCCTCGGCGGGCGCTGAAGCTTTCTTT. The rearrangement uses TRBV7-3 and TRBJ1-1; D is ambiguous. This CDR3 comprises 13 residues. The V and J ends lost 5 bases and 6 bases respectively, with 13 bases between them. Germline CDR1 and CDR2: SGHTA and FQGTGA.

This clonotype appeared a few times. The genes are TRBV20-1 and TRBJ2-7; unclear D gene. This CDR3 contains 13 residues. With 6 bases removed from V and 3 bases from J, the gap between germline ends came to 15 bases. The germline gives CDR1 DFQATT, CDR2 SNEGSKA (reference sequence). The CDR3: CSAHAMGYYEQYF. The CDR3 DNA follows: TGCAGTGCCCACGCAATGGGTTACTACGAGCAGTACTTC.

The chain joins TRBV5-1 to TRBJ1-1; 7 bases are shared with TRBD1. The J segment lost 0 bases and the V segment lost 1 base, leaving 6 bases of the junction unmatched. The CDR3 runs to 16 residues. The germline V gene encodes CDR1 SGHRS and CDR2 YFSETQ. CDR3 sequence: CASSLSTGAMNTEAFF. In nucleotides, the CDR3 is TGCGCCAGCAGCTTGTCAACAGGGGCCATGAACACTGAAGCTTTCTTT.

The rearrangement joins TRBV19 to TRBJ2-2; D ambiguous. The CDR3 covers 20 residues. Germline V gene lookup returns CDR1 LNHDA and CDR2 SQIVND (reference sequence). V was shortened by 4 bases and J by 6 bases, with 30 bases between the two germline ends. CDR3 in amino acids: CASSKRAPMGPLVSAGELFF. In DNA, the CDR3 is TGTGCCAGTAGTAAACGGGCTCCGATGGGCCCACTCGTATCGGCCGGGGAGCTGTTTTTT.